The source of this T cell receptor beta chain is a study of vaccination effects on CD4 cells after COVID-19 (dated by TCRdb to the early 2020s). Study-level background: Participants received two doses of either the BNT162b2 or the mRNA-1273 mRNA SARS-CoV-2 vaccine. The full study included some 10 COVID-19 convalescent patients and a few SARS-CoV-2-naive healthy vaccine recipients. Cultures from other donors in the study were sequenced with the Oncomine TCR Beta short-read assay on an Illumina iSeq 100. The study compared SARS-CoV-2 spike-specific CD4+ TCR repertoires before and after mRNA vaccination in COVID-19 convalescent patients and infection-naive vaccine recipients. Results and caveats for the whole study, not just this receptor: Clones induced by infection and clones induced by vaccination both contracted markedly at late timepoints after vaccination, which fits with T cell responses waning over time. The study was limited by a small number of convalescent patients and lacked early post-infection timepoints. Among healthy vaccine recipients, nearly all vaccine-induced clones were SARS-CoV-2 mono-reactive, and only 1 of 255 was cross-reactive with common cold coronaviruses.

As for this clone: Its antigen target is currently unknown. Base qualities are not recorded, but no much larger clone differs from it by a single base.

The receptor library was made with the immunoSEQ multiplex PCR assay. TCR beta CDR3 sequencing was performed on DNA from the cultured, isolated CD4+ T cells. Per the source publication's procedure: Non-productive TCR sequences were removed and reads were trimmed to the CDR3 region, keeping CDR3s of at least 7 amino acids. Antigen-specific clonotypes were identified with the MANAFEST web app by comparing expansion in peptide wells against reference cultures. To be called positive, a clone needed expansion at FDR<0.05 compared with the reference and with all other wells, an odds ratio greater than 5, and a frequency greater than 0.1% in two replicate wells. A clonotype was called cross-reactive if it was significantly expanded both in SARS-CoV-2 spike wells and in at least one common cold coronavirus spike condition. CDR3 similarity was assessed by Levenshtein distance with the stringdist R package, and unrooted trees were built with ape in R 3.6.1. TCRdb's version of the immuneACCESS table is confined to in-frame rearrangements and falls short of the full clone set. An unresolved V gene accounts for under half of the shortfall where checked; the remainder is of unknown origin. That table supplies the V and J calls and clone size; D and trimming were determined from the DNA. For this sample there are approximately 23,000 clones; approximately 64% appear just once. Clones ranked in the top ten supply under 15% of the sample.

In the ViraFEST assay, PBMC were stimulated with viral peptide pools, and TCR sequencing was then used to find antigen-specific CD4+ T cell clonotypes based on their expansion. After 10 days of culture, CD4+ T cells were isolated with the EasySep CD4+ T cell isolation kit. Negative nucleocapsid antibody results before and after vaccination confirmed that the healthy vaccine recipients had no prior SARS-CoV-2 infection. About 2.1 million PBMC per well were cultured in IMDM with 5% human AB serum, 9 to 10 IU/ml IL-2 and gentamicin, plus 10 ug/ml peptides. Half of the culture medium was replaced with fresh IL-2-containing medium on days 3 and 7. Each peptide stimulation condition was cultured in triplicate wells unless otherwise noted. PBMC were separated from whole blood using Ficoll-Paque Plus gradient centrifugation and were then either cryopreserved at -140C or used fresh. The overlapping peptide pools covered the spike proteins of SARS-CoV-2 as well as those of the common cold coronaviruses HCoV-NL63, HCoV-OC43 and HCoV-229E. The QIAamp micro DNA kit was used to extract genomic DNA from the cultured CD4+ T cells.

The CDR3 spans 15 residues, from the cysteine through the phenylalanine. Just CDR3 DNA is preserved here, 45 bases in frame from base 1. CDR1 ENHRY and CDR2 SYGVKD were looked up in the germline V gene. Trimming removed 1 base from V and 1 base from J, leaving 11 bases between the germline ends. The material was CD4+ T cells from PBMCs cultured with HCoV-OC43 spike peptides, obtained before COVID-19 vaccination. Sample cell subset or site, as interpreted from the label and publication: HCoV-OC43 spike overlapping peptide pool stimulation. Recombination linked TRBV10-3 to TRBJ2-7; the D segment is perhaps TRBD1 or TRBD2, each sharing 5 matched bases. The sequence derives from a human donor who received a COVID-19 vaccine. The CDR3 protein sequence reads: CAISEFEGPSYEQYF. Read as DNA, the sequence is TGTGCCATCAGTGAGTTCGAGGGGCCTTCCTACGAGCAGTACTTC.